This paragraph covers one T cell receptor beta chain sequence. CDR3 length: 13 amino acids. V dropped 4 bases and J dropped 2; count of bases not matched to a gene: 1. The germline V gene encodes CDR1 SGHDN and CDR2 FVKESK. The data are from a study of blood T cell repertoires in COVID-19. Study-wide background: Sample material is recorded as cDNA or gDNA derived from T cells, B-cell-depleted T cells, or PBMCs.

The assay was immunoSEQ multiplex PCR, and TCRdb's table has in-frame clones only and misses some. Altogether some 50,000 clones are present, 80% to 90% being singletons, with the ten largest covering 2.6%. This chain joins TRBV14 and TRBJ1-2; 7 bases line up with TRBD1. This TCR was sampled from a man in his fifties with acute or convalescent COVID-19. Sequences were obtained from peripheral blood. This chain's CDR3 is CASSPTGNYGYTF. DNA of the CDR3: TGTGCCAGCAGCCCGACAGGGAACTATGGCTACACCTTC.